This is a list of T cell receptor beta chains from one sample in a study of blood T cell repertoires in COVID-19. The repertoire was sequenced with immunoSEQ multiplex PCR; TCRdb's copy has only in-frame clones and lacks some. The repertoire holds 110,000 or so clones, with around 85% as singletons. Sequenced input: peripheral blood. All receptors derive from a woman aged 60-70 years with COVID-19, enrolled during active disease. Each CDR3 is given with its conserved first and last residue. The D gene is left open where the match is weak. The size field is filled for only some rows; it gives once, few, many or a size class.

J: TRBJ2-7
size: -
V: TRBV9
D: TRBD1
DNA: TGTGCCAGCAGCGTAAGACAGGGGGAGGCCTACGAGCAGTACTTC
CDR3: CASSVRQGEAYEQYF

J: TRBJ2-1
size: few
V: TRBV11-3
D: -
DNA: TGTGCCAGCAGCACCCATCCCCGGGAGGAGCAGTTCTTC
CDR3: CASSTHPREEQFF

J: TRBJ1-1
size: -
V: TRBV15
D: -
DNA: TGTGCCACCAGCAGAGAAACCCGGGTTGATGAAGCTTTCTTT
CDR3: CATSRETRVDEAFF

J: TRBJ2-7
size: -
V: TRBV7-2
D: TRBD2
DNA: TGTGCCAGCAGCCCCCGTGTGGGGGGGATCGAGCAGTACTTC
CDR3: CASSPRVGGIEQYF

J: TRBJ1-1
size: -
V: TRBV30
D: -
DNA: TGTGCCTGGACAGGGCTGATGAACACTGAAGCTTTCTTT
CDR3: CAWTGLMNTEAFF

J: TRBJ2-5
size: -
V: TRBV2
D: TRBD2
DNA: TGTGCCGGCTTAGCGGGGGACGACCAAGAGACCCAGTACTTC
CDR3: CAGLAGDDQETQYF

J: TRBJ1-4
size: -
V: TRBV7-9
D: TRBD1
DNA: TGTGCCAGCAGCTTCAGGGGGCAGGAGGAAAAACTGTTTTTT
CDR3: CASSFRGQEEKLFF

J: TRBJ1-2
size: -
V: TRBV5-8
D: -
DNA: TGTGCCAGCAGCTTTAAGCTATTCTACTATGGCTACACCTTC
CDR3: CASSFKLFYYGYTF

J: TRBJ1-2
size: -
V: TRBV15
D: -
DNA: TGTGCCACCAGCAGAGATTCGGGACACAACTATGGCTACACCTTC
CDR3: CATSRDSGHNYGYTF

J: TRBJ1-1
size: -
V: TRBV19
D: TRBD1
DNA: TGTGCCAGTAGGGCGACAGGGGAGAACACTGAAGCTTTCTTT
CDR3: CASRATGENTEAFF

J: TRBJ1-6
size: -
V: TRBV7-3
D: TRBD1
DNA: TGTGCCAGCAGTCCAGACAGGGACTCTGGTAATTCACCCCTCCACTTT
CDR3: CASSPDRDSGNSPLHF

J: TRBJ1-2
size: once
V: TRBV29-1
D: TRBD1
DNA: TGCAGCGTTGGACAGGGGGTCTATGGCTACACCTTC
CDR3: CSVGQGVYGYTF

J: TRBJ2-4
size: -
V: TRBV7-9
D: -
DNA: TGTGCCAGCAGCCCCAACACGGGACAAGGAATGGGCATTCAGTACTTC
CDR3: CASSPNTGQGMGIQYF

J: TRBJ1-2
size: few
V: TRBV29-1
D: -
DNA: TGCAGCGTCCCGGGGGGTTATGGCTACACCTTC
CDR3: CSVPGGYGYTF

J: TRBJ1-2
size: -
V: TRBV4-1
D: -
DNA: TGCGCCAGCAGCCAAGATGGCAGCGAGGTTAACTATGGCTACACCTTC
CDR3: CASSQDGSEVNYGYTF

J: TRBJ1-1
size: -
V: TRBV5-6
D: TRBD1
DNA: TGTGCCAGCAGCTCGACAGGGGGCTTCGTGAACACTGAAGCTTTCTTT
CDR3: CASSSTGGFVNTEAFF

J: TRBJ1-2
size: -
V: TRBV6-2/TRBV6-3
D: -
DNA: TGTGCCAGCAGCCCGGGACTCCTCTATGGCTACACCTTC
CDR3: CASSPGLLYGYTF

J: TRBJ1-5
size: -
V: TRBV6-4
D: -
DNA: TGTGCCAGCAGTGACTTCACCGAATCCTCGGGGTCTAGCAATCAGCCCCAGCATTTT
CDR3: CASSDFTESSGSSNQPQHF

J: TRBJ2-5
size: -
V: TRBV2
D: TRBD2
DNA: TGTGCCAGCAAGGGGAGCGGGGGGGATTCACAAGAGACCCAGTACTTC
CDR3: CASKGSGGDSQETQYF

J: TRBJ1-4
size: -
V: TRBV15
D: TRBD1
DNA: TGTGCCACCAGCTGGACAGGGGACAGGGCAACTAATGAAAAACTGTTTTTT
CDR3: CATSWTGDRATNEKLFF

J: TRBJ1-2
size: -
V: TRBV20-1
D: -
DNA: TGCAGTGCAACCCTAAGCTATGGCTACACCTTC
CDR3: CSATLSYGYTF

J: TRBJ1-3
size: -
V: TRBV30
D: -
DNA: TGTGCCTCGGACTTAACCTCTGGAAACACCATATATTTT
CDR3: CASDLTSGNTIYF

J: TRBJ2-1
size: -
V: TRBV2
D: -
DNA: TGTGCCATCCAGGGGAGAGAGTCCTACAATGAGCAGTTCTTC
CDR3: CAIQGRESYNEQFF

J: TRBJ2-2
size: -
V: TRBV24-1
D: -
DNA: TGTGCCACCAGTGATTTCGAGGGGGCGAACACCGGGGAGCTGTTTTTT
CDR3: CATSDFEGANTGELFF

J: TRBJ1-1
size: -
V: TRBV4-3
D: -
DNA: TGCGCCAGCAGCTTCTCCAGGGTATATAACACTGAAGCTTTCTTT
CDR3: CASSFSRVYNTEAFF

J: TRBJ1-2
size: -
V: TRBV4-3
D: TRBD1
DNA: TGCGCCAGCAGCCTGACAGGGGGCGATGGCTACACCTTC
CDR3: CASSLTGGDGYTF

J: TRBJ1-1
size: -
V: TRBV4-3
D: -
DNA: TGCGCCAGCAGCCACGGGGGGAACACTGAAGCTTTCTTT
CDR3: CASSHGGNTEAFF

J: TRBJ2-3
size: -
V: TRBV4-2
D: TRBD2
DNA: TGTGCCAGCAGCCCCGGAGGGGGGACTAGCGACCTAAACACAGATACGCAGTATTTT
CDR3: CASSPGGGTSDLNTDTQYF

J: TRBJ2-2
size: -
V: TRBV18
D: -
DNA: TGTGCCAGCTCACCATCGGACACCCTAGGGACCGGGGAGCTGTTTTTT
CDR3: CASSPSDTLGTGELFF

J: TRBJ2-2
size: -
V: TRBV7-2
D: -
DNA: TGTGCCAGCAGCTTTTTTTCAGGGGTCACCGGGGAGCTGTTTTTT
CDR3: CASSFFSGVTGELFF

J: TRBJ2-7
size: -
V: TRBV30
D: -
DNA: TGTGCCTGGGGTCCAGGGACTGTTTCCTACGAGCAGTACTTC
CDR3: CAWGPGTVSYEQYF

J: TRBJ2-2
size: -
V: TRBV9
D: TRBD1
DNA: TGTGCCAGCAGCATTACCGGGACAGGGGGAGCCGGGGAGCTGTTTTTT
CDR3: CASSITGTGGAGELFF

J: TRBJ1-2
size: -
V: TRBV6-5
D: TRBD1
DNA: TGTGCCAGCAGAGACAGGGATCCAAACTATGGCTACACCTTC
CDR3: CASRDRDPNYGYTF

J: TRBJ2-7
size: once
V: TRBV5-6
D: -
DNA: TGTGCCAGCAGCTTGGCCGGCCTCGGGGCCTACGAGCAGTACTTC
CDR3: CASSLAGLGAYEQYF

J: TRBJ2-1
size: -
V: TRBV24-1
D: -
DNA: TGTGCCACCGGCAGGGCCCAGGAGCAGTTCTTC
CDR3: CATGRAQEQFF

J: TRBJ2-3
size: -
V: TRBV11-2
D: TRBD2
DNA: TGTGCCAGCAGCCCCCTAGGGACTATCCTGGATACGCAGTATTTT
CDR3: CASSPLGTILDTQYF

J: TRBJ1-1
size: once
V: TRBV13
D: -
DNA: TGTGCCAGCAGCTCCCTGGGGTTAGGGGACACTGAAGCTTTCTTT
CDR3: CASSSLGLGDTEAFF

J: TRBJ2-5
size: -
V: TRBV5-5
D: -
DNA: TGTGCCAGCAGCTTAATGTTGATGGCAGAGACCCAGTACTTC
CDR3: CASSLMLMAETQYF

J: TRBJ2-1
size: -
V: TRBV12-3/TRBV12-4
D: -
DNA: TGTGCCAGCAGTTTCAGGGAGCAGTTCTTC
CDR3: CASSFREQFF

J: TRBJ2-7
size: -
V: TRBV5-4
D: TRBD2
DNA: TGTGCCAGCAGATCGAGACTAGCGGGGGGCCACGAGCAGTACTTC
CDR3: CASRSRLAGGHEQYF

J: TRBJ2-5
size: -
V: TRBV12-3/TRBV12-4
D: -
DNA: TGTGCCAGCGGGGGCGGAAAGCAAGAGACCCAGTACTTC
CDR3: CASGGGKQETQYF

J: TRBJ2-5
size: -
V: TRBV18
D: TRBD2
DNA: TGTGCCAGCTCACCAGGGACTAGCGGGGGTCGGCAGACCCAGTACTTC
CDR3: CASSPGTSGGRQTQYF

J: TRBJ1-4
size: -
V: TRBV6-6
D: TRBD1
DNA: TGTGCCAGCAGTGTAGCCGGGACAGGGTTTGAAAAACTGTTTTTT
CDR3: CASSVAGTGFEKLFF

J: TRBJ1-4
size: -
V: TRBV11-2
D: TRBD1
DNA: TGTGCCAGCAGCTTAGACCGGGACAGGGTTCGGGAAAAACTGTTTTTT
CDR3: CASSLDRDRVREKLFF

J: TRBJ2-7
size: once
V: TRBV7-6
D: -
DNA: TGTGCCAGCAGCTTCTCAGGAGGTGTCGAGGGCTACGAGCAGTACTTC
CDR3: CASSFSGGVEGYEQYF

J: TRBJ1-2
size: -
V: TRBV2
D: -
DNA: TGTGCCAGCAGTGAACGGACACCCCGGGCTAACTATGGCTACACCTTC
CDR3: CASSERTPRANYGYTF

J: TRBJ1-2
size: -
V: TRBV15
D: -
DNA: TGTGCCACCAGCAGCCTTCCGGGACGGGAGAACTATGGCTACACCTTC
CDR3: CATSSLPGRENYGYTF

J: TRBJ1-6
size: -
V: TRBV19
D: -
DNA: TGTGCCAGTAGTTCCGGGACACAGAATTCACCCCTCCACTTT
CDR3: CASSSGTQNSPLHF

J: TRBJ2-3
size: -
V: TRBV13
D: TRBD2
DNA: TGTGCCAGCAGCTTATACGCTAGCGGGGGGGCAAATACGCAGTATTTT
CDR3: CASSLYASGGANTQYF